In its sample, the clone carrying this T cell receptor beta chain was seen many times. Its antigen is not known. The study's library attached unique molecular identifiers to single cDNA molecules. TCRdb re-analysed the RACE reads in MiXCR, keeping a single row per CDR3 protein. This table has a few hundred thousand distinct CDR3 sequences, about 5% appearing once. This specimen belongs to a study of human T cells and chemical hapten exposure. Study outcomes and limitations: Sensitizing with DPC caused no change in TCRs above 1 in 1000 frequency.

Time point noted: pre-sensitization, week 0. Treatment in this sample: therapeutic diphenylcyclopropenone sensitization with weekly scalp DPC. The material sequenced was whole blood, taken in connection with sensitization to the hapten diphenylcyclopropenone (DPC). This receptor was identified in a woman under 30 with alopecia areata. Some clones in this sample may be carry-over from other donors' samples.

This CDR3 reads CSAAAGGTDTQYF. In DNA form, the CDR3 reads TGCAGCGCCGCAGCGGGGGGCACAGATACGCAGTATTTT. The chain is built from TRBV29-1 and TRBJ2-3, with 8 bases aligning to TRBD2. The CDR3 covers 13 residues. Germline V gene data show CDR1 as SQVTM and CDR2 as ANQGSEA. Unmatched junction bases numbered 4, after V lost 7 bases and J lost 1 base.